The present entry profiles one TCR beta chain with its context. Its antigen remains unknown. The CDR3 sequence is 16 residues long. Germline V lookup: CDR1 SGHRS, CDR2 YFSETQ. The ends were cut back, 0 bases at V and 0 bases at J, with 9 bases in the middle. The data were taken from a study of CD4 T cells in relation to SARS-CoV-2 and coronaviruses. Study in general: The negative reference was HIV-1 Nef peptide pool or peptide-free culture. Findings and caveats of the study: No crossreactivity against non-spike viral proteins was tested here.

This table comes from immunoSEQ multiplex PCR, and its TCRdb copy is limited to in-frame clones, with some not included. This table holds around 24,000 clones, over 60% found once. Before the COVID-19 pandemic, during about 2011-2019, CD4+ T cells were taken from unexposed donors. The cells were cultured for about ten days before CD4+ T cells were isolated. As cell numbers allowed, unexposed-donor CD4+ T cells faced SARS-CoV-2 S/N and four cold-coronavirus spikes. This receptor was taken from a human donor in good health. This chain links TRBV5-1 with TRBJ1-4; D call uncertain. Sequencing was done on a sample of CD4+ T cells from PBMCs, cultured in vitro. As DNA, the CDR3 is TGCGCCAGCAGCTTGGGGGTCCCTCCAACTAATGAAAAACTGTTTTTT. Protein sequence: CASSLGVPPTNEKLFF.